These T cell receptor beta chains were read from a single sample in a study of control samples from healthy donors and cancer patients. Clones were sequenced by immunoSEQ multiplex PCR, and TCRdb holds only the in-frame ones, with some missing. The sample has 90,000 to 140,000 clones; roughly 85% are singletons. Specimen: blood. These receptors were taken from a woman aged 50 to 60 in good health. CDR3s leave out the opening cysteine and the closing phenylalanine or tryptophan. The order of the fields is V gene, clone size, J gene, CDR3 protein. Only some rows state a clone size, as once, few, many or a class for expanded clones.

V gene: TRBV2; clone size: .; J gene: TRBJ2-7; CDR3 protein: ASSDAVSYEQY
V gene: TRBV5-6; clone size: .; J gene: TRBJ1-5; CDR3 protein: ASSLGQISNQPQH
V gene: TRBV7-2; clone size: .; J gene: TRBJ1-3; CDR3 protein: ASSSGPMDTIY
V gene: TRBV3-1/TRBV3-2; clone size: .; J gene: TRBJ1-1; CDR3 protein: ASSQVLTNTEAF
V gene: TRBV20-1; clone size: .; J gene: TRBJ2-7; CDR3 protein: SARADYEQY
V gene: TRBV28; clone size: .; J gene: TRBJ1-1; CDR3 protein: ASSLPGHHMNTEAF
V gene: TRBV5-1; clone size: .; J gene: TRBJ1-2; CDR3 protein: ASSLTPGSDGGGYT
V gene: TRBV7-3; clone size: .; J gene: TRBJ2-2; CDR3 protein: ASSREYRDGELF
V gene: TRBV6-6; clone size: .; J gene: TRBJ2-3; CDR3 protein: ASSPVDSTDTQY
V gene: TRBV9; clone size: .; J gene: TRBJ1-3; CDR3 protein: ASSEALGQFSGNTIY
V gene: TRBV4-3; clone size: few; J gene: TRBJ1-4; CDR3 protein: ASSKTPRGQLGTANEKLF
V gene: TRBV7-2; clone size: .; J gene: TRBJ1-1; CDR3 protein: ASSPGTENTEAF
V gene: TRBV12-3/TRBV12-4; clone size: .; J gene: TRBJ1-5; CDR3 protein: ASSLGRPQH
V gene: TRBV5-4; clone size: .; J gene: TRBJ2-7; CDR3 protein: ASSSIVDRGRSYEQY
V gene: TRBV27; clone size: .; J gene: TRBJ1-2; CDR3 protein: ASSLGRTPLYGYT
V gene: TRBV3-1/TRBV3-2; clone size: .; J gene: TRBJ1-4; CDR3 protein: ASSQDRGTKGEKLF
V gene: TRBV11-2; clone size: .; J gene: TRBJ2-5; CDR3 protein: ASSLDGQSLETQY
V gene: TRBV5-6; clone size: .; J gene: TRBJ2-5; CDR3 protein: ASSLRGGAQQETQY